This T cell receptor (beta chain) derives from a study of blood T cell repertoires in COVID-19. This CDR3 comprises 15 residues. Germline CDR1 and CDR2: SGHRS and YFSETQ. The V and J ends lost 7 bases and 0 bases, in that order; junction bases with no gene match: 6. The protocol was immunoSEQ multiplex PCR, while the TCRdb copy is restricted to in-frame clones and leaves out a portion. The table includes about 200,000 clones, 90% detected once. The sequence was collected from a man aged 25-40 years who had recovered from COVID-19. Sequencing was done on a sample of PBMCs or T cells enriched from blood (not recorded which). The chain has TRBV5-1 and TRBJ1-2, with 10 bases fitting TRBD1. CDR3 protein: CASGDRGASNYGYTF. CDR3 nucleotide sequence: TGCGCCAGCGGGGACAGGGGAGCCTCTAACTATGGCTACACCTTC.